The table lists the clone carrying this TCR beta chain with a few counts. Its antigen is not known. FACS sorted CD4+ or CD8+ T cells into CD45RA+ naive and CD45RO+ memory. The data were taken from a study of regulatory dendritic cells for organ transplantation. Between the trimmed V and J ends, which lost 1 base and 4 bases, there was a span of 7 bases. This CDR3 contains 13 residues. CDR1 SEHNR and CDR2 FQNEAQ come from the germline V gene (reference sequence). Regarding the study as a whole: Among resting subsets, memory CD8+ cells contained the most alloreactive clonotypes. Mature dendritic cells appeared to drive more memory CD8+ clonal expansion than regulatory ones. Alloreactive memory CD8+ T cell pools varied considerably between individuals.

TCRdb's copy holds only in-frame clones and misses some; the assay was immunoSEQ multiplex PCR. The sample gives 25,000 to 35,000 clones, 75% to 80% of which show up once; less than 2.5% is in the top ten. The sequencing sample was made of memory CD4+ T cells from blood. The subset here: CD45RO+ memory T cells. The rearrangement joins TRBV7-9 to TRBJ1-2; D is ambiguous. The sequence came from a human donor in good health. CDR3 sequence reads: CASSLEQLYGYTF. The CDR3 DNA is TGTGCCAGCAGCTTAGAACAGCTCTATGGCTACACCTTC. Using reference TRBV7-9 and TRBJ1-2 for the parts outside the CDR3, the full variable domain is DTGVSQNPRHKITKRGQNVTFRCDPISEHNRLYWYRQTLGQGPEFLTYFQNEAQLEKSRLLSDRFSAERPKGSFSTLEIQRTEQGDSAMYLCASSLEQLYGYTFGSGTRLTVV.